Listed below are T cell receptor beta chains from one sample, sequenced in a study. TCRdb recomputed calls from the 5' RACE reads with MiXCR, one row per CDR3 protein. The sample includes about 55,000 distinct CDR3 sequences, about a sixth seen only once; the top ten take approximately 2.1%. The sequenced sample consisted of naive CD4+ T cells sorted from blood. These TCRs come from a female donor with breast cancer. The CDR3 runs from the conserved cysteine through the conserved F or W. Fields, in order: CDR3 protein, CDR3 DNA, V gene, J gene, clone size, D gene. The D gene is left open where the match is weak. A row's size may be missing; if present it is once, few, many or a size class.

CDR3aa: CASSGEANEQFF; CDR3nt: TGTGCCAGCTCGGGGGAGGCTAATGAGCAGTTCTTC; v_gene: TRBV2; j_gene: TRBJ2-1; abundance: few; d_gene: .
CDR3aa: CASSGGTANYGYTF; CDR3nt: TGCGCCAGCAGCGGCGGGACAGCTAACTATGGCTACACCTTC; v_gene: TRBV5-1; j_gene: TRBJ1-2; abundance: few; d_gene: TRBD1
CDR3aa: CASSLVGSGAETQYF; CDR3nt: TGTGCCAGCAGCTTAGTTGGTAGCGGGGCTGAGACCCAGTACTTC; v_gene: TRBV7-2; j_gene: TRBJ2-5; abundance: few; d_gene: TRBD2
CDR3aa: CASRWLAGGNHNEQFF; CDR3nt: TGTGCCAGTCGGTGGCTAGCGGGAGGCAATCACAATGAGCAGTTCTTC; v_gene: TRBV19; j_gene: TRBJ2-1; abundance: few; d_gene: TRBD2
CDR3aa: CASSLRDGSDEQFF; CDR3nt: TGCGCCAGCAGCTTACGGGACGGGAGCGATGAGCAGTTCTTC; v_gene: TRBV5-1; j_gene: TRBJ2-1; abundance: few; d_gene: .
CDR3aa: CASSVSQTSEKLFF; CDR3nt: TGTGCCAGCAGCGTAAGTCAGACTAGTGAAAAACTGTTTTTT; v_gene: TRBV9; j_gene: TRBJ1-4; abundance: few; d_gene: .
CDR3aa: CSGRTTLGYTF; CDR3nt: TGCAGCGGCCGAACTACACTAGGCTACACCTTC; v_gene: TRBV29-1; j_gene: TRBJ1-2; abundance: many; d_gene: .
CDR3aa: CASSFRQGSGNQPQHF; CDR3nt: TGTGCCAGCAGTTTCAGGCAGGGAAGCGGCAATCAGCCCCAGCATTTT; v_gene: TRBV12-3/TRBV12-4; j_gene: TRBJ1-5; abundance: .; d_gene: .
CDR3aa: CSARVRTGVTEAFF; CDR3nt: TGCAGTGCTAGAGTTCGGACAGGGGTCACTGAAGCTTTCTTT; v_gene: TRBV20-1; j_gene: TRBJ1-1; abundance: few; d_gene: TRBD1
CDR3aa: CSAPRLPGSQWYEQFF; CDR3nt: TGCAGTGCACCTCGCCTGCCGGGCAGCCAGTGGTATGAGCAGTTCTTC; v_gene: TRBV20-1; j_gene: TRBJ2-1; abundance: .; d_gene: .
CDR3aa: CGGRTGGEETQYF; CDR3nt: TGCGGGGGCCGAACGGGAGGGGAAGAGACCCAGTACTTC; v_gene: TRBV20-1; j_gene: TRBJ2-5; abundance: medium-sized; d_gene: TRBD2
CDR3aa: CSARVRGVTNYGYTF; CDR3nt: TGCAGTGCTAGAGTTAGGGGGGTAACTAACTATGGCTACACCTTC; v_gene: TRBV20-1; j_gene: TRBJ1-2; abundance: many; d_gene: .
CDR3aa: CASSPAGGVHYGYTF; CDR3nt: TGTGCCAGCAGTCCCGCGGGGGGGGTGCACTATGGCTACACCTTC; v_gene: TRBV12-3/TRBV12-4; j_gene: TRBJ1-2; abundance: .; d_gene: .
CDR3aa: CSAVGTSTDTQYF; CDR3nt: TGCAGTGCCGTAGGGACTAGCACAGATACGCAGTATTTT; v_gene: TRBV20-1; j_gene: TRBJ2-3; abundance: few; d_gene: .
CDR3aa: CASSDPHRGRTDEKLFF; CDR3nt: TGTGCCAGCAGTGACCCCCACAGGGGACGAACGGATGAAAAACTGTTTTTT; v_gene: TRBV6-1; j_gene: TRBJ1-4; abundance: few; d_gene: TRBD1
CDR3aa: CASSLQTNEKLFF; CDR3nt: TGTGCCAGCAGCTTACAAACTAATGAAAAACTGTTTTTT; v_gene: TRBV7-2; j_gene: TRBJ1-4; abundance: few; d_gene: .
CDR3aa: CASSRGLGGNTIYF; CDR3nt: TGTGCCAGCAGCAGGGGCTTGGGAGGAAACACCATATATTTT; v_gene: TRBV6-5; j_gene: TRBJ1-3; abundance: .; d_gene: .
CDR3aa: CASSIRPLNSGNTIYF; CDR3nt: TGTGCCAGCAGTATCAGGCCTCTGAACTCTGGAAACACCATATATTTT; v_gene: TRBV6-1; j_gene: TRBJ1-3; abundance: few; d_gene: .
CDR3aa: CASSKERGSSTDTQYF; CDR3nt: TGCGCCAGCAGCAAGGAGCGGGGATCTAGCACAGATACGCAGTATTTT; v_gene: TRBV5-1; j_gene: TRBJ2-3; abundance: few; d_gene: TRBD2
CDR3aa: CASRRDRLVDAQYF; CDR3nt: TGTGCCAGCAGGCGGGACAGGTTGGTCGATGCGCAGTATTTT; v_gene: TRBV6-1; j_gene: TRBJ2-3; abundance: .; d_gene: TRBD1
CDR3aa: CASSFSPVGSTEAFF; CDR3nt: TGCGCCAGCAGCTTCTCTCCGGTCGGCAGCACTGAAGCTTTCTTT; v_gene: TRBV5-1; j_gene: TRBJ1-1; abundance: few; d_gene: .
CDR3aa: CASSQLTSTDTQYF; CDR3nt: TGTGCCAGCAGCCAACTAACTAGCACAGATACGCAGTATTTT; v_gene: TRBV3-1; j_gene: TRBJ2-3; abundance: few; d_gene: .
CDR3aa: CASSERQGGRTDTQYF; CDR3nt: TGTGCCAGCAGTGAGCGACAGGGTGGTAGAACAGATACGCAGTATTTT; v_gene: TRBV6-1; j_gene: TRBJ2-3; abundance: many; d_gene: TRBD1
CDR3aa: CASGERRNEKLFF; CDR3nt: TGTGCCAGCGGCGAGAGGCGAAATGAAAAACTGTTTTTT; v_gene: TRBV2; j_gene: TRBJ1-4; abundance: .; d_gene: .
CDR3aa: CSARAPSSYNEQFF; CDR3nt: TGCAGTGCTAGAGCGCCAAGCTCCTACAATGAGCAGTTCTTC; v_gene: TRBV20-1; j_gene: TRBJ2-1; abundance: .; d_gene: .
CDR3aa: CSAPDRPQGDTIYF; CDR3nt: TGCAGTGCCCCGGACAGGCCCCAAGGAGACACCATATATTTT; v_gene: TRBV20-1; j_gene: TRBJ1-3; abundance: .; d_gene: TRBD1
CDR3aa: CSARDLLASPTDTQYF; CDR3nt: TGCAGTGCTAGAGATCTTTTGGCTAGCCCCACAGATACGCAGTATTTT; v_gene: TRBV20-1; j_gene: TRBJ2-3; abundance: many; d_gene: .
CDR3aa: CAWSPRTHGELFF; CDR3nt: TGTGCCTGGAGTCCCCGGACTCACGGGGAGCTGTTTTTT; v_gene: TRBV30; j_gene: TRBJ2-2; abundance: few; d_gene: .
CDR3aa: CASSLSNRAGGYTF; CDR3nt: TGTGCCAGCAGCTTATCCAACAGGGCAGGTGGCTACACCTTC; v_gene: TRBV7-2; j_gene: TRBJ1-2; abundance: .; d_gene: .
CDR3aa: CASSLRVNQPQHF; CDR3nt: TGTGCCAGCAGCCTACGGGTCAATCAGCCCCAGCATTTT; v_gene: TRBV6-5; j_gene: TRBJ1-5; abundance: .; d_gene: .
CDR3aa: CASSEASGSGTEAFF; CDR3nt: TGCGCCAGCAGCGAAGCAAGTGGGTCTGGCACTGAAGCTTTCTTT; v_gene: TRBV5-1; j_gene: TRBJ1-1; abundance: many; d_gene: .
CDR3aa: CASSPRTGSYNEQFF; CDR3nt: TGTGCCAGCAGCCCGCGGACAGGCTCCTACAATGAGCAGTTCTTC; v_gene: TRBV9; j_gene: TRBJ2-1; abundance: many; d_gene: TRBD1
CDR3aa: CASSPDRVYGYTF; CDR3nt: TGTGCCAGCAGCCCGGACAGGGTCTATGGCTACACCTTC; v_gene: TRBV6-5; j_gene: TRBJ1-2; abundance: many; d_gene: TRBD1
CDR3aa: CASSLQTSKQPQHF; CDR3nt: TGTGCCAGCAGTTTGCAGACCTCCAAGCAGCCCCAGCATTTT; v_gene: TRBV12-3/TRBV12-4; j_gene: TRBJ1-5; abundance: .; d_gene: .
CDR3aa: CASRGGAGVSYEQYF; CDR3nt: TGTGCCAGCAGGGGGGGAGCGGGAGTCTCCTACGAGCAGTACTTC; v_gene: TRBV6-6; j_gene: TRBJ2-7; abundance: few; d_gene: TRBD2
CDR3aa: CASIFSPLTGGNTEAFF; CDR3nt: TGTGCCAGCATTTTTTCCCCCCTGACAGGAGGGAACACTGAAGCTTTCTTT; v_gene: TRBV6-1; j_gene: TRBJ1-1; abundance: .; d_gene: .
CDR3aa: CASSPARGFAGANVLTF; CDR3nt: TGTGCCAGCAGCCCCGCGCGGGGTTTTGCTGGGGCCAACGTCCTGACTTTC; v_gene: TRBV7-3; j_gene: TRBJ2-6; abundance: few; d_gene: .
CDR3aa: CATQDKPYEQYF; CDR3nt: TGTGCCACTCAGGACAAACCCTACGAGCAGTACTTC; v_gene: TRBV10-3; j_gene: TRBJ2-7; abundance: many; d_gene: .
CDR3aa: CSASAGDGMNEQFF; CDR3nt: TGCAGTGCTAGTGCGGGAGACGGGATGAATGAGCAGTTCTTC; v_gene: TRBV20-1; j_gene: TRBJ2-1; abundance: .; d_gene: TRBD2
CDR3aa: CASRGYSNQPQHF; CDR3nt: TGTGCCAGCAGGGGCTATAGCAATCAGCCCCAGCATTTT; v_gene: TRBV28; j_gene: TRBJ1-5; abundance: .; d_gene: .
CDR3aa: CASNSGTGGQETQYF; CDR3nt: TGTGCCAGCAATTCCGGGACAGGGGGCCAAGAGACCCAGTACTTC; v_gene: TRBV2; j_gene: TRBJ2-5; abundance: few; d_gene: TRBD1
CDR3aa: CASSLGTGPYEQYF; CDR3nt: TGTGCCAGCAGCTTGGGGACAGGGCCCTACGAGCAGTACTTC; v_gene: TRBV7-6; j_gene: TRBJ2-7; abundance: many; d_gene: TRBD1
CDR3aa: CSAGDGGLSTEAFF; CDR3nt: TGCAGTGCTGGGGACGGGGGGCTGAGCACTGAAGCTTTCTTT; v_gene: TRBV20-1; j_gene: TRBJ1-1; abundance: few; d_gene: .
CDR3aa: CATSRGGTQNNEQFF; CDR3nt: TGTGCCACCAGCAGAGGGGGGACTCAAAACAATGAGCAGTTCTTC; v_gene: TRBV15; j_gene: TRBJ2-1; abundance: few; d_gene: .
CDR3aa: CSGAVNTEAFF; CDR3nt: TGCAGCGGGGCGGTGAACACTGAAGCTTTCTTT; v_gene: TRBV29-1; j_gene: TRBJ1-1; abundance: many; d_gene: .